The 14 T cell receptor beta chains presented below share a single source sample, sequenced in a study of blood T cell repertoires in COVID-19. Some clones are missing from TCRdb's copy, which holds only in-frame ones; the method was immunoSEQ multiplex PCR. The sample contains fewer than 400,000 clones, roughly 89% of which appear only once. The sequenced sample was PBMCs or T cells enriched from blood (not recorded which). The receptors stem from a woman between 45 and 65 years old who had recovered from COVID-19.

The chain is built from TRBV19 and TRBJ1-6, with D possibly matching TRBD1 (6 bases). In germline, CDR1 is LNHDA, CDR2 SQIVND (reference sequence). The CDR3 is 15 amino acids. The V end was cut by 8 bases, the J end by 8 bases, with 19 bases between. In nucleotides, the CDR3 is TGTGCCAGTTCTCCACAGGGTAGTAGGGATTCACCCCTCCACTTT. Amino acid sequence: CASSPQGSRDSPLHF. The variable domain in full, with the rest retrieved from reference TRBV19 and TRBJ1-6, is DGGITQSPKYLFRKEGQNVTLSCEQNLNHDAMYWYRQDPGQGLRLIYYSQIVNDFQKGDIAEGYSVSREKKESFPLTVTSAQKNPTAFYLCASSPQGSRDSPLHFGNGTRLTVT.

This chain joins TRBV5-1 and TRBJ1-1; D is ambiguous. Germline CDR1 reads SGHRS; CDR2 reads YFSETQ. V lost 0 bases and J 5 bases, leaving 14 bases between the germline ends. This CDR3 is 15 amino acids long. The CDR3 protein is CASSLGRTGGTEAFF. DNA of the CDR3: TGCGCCAGCAGCTTGGGGAGGACGGGTGGGACTGAAGCTTTCTTT.

This clone has only one observation. This rearrangement joins TRBV29-1 to TRBJ1-2; D perhaps matches TRBD1 (5 bases). The CDR3 extends over 13 amino acids. Trimming stripped 7 bases from V and 8 bases from J, with 20 bases between. From germline, CDR1 is SQVTM and CDR2 ANQGSEA. The chain's CDR3 is CSALGGPSSGYTF. The CDR3 DNA reads TGCAGCGCGTTGGGGGGTCCCTCATCCGGCTACACCTTC. Together with reference TRBV29-1 and TRBJ1-2, the CDR3 gives the full variable domain: SAVISQKPSRDICQRGTSLTIQCQVDSQVTMMFWYRQQPGQSLTLIATANQGSEATYESGFVIDKFPISRPNLTFSTLTVSNMSPEDSSIYLCSALGGPSSGYTFGSGTRLTVV.

This sequence joins TRBV4-1 and TRBJ1-2, with D possibly being TRBD1 (6 bases). Trimming pared 3 bases from V and 2 bases from J, leaving 13 bases between. Germline V gene data show CDR1 as MGHRA and CDR2 as YSYEKL. This CDR3 region has 15 residues. This chain's CDR3 is CASSQAWGQNYGYTF. CDR3 nucleotide sequence: TGCGCCAGCAGCCAGGCGTGGGGGCAAAACTATGGCTACACCTTC.

The CDR3 loop reads CASSQRDFQETQYF. The CDR3 bases are TGTGCCAGCAGCCAAAGGGACTTTCAAGAGACCCAGTACTTC. This chain connects TRBV3-1 (or the pseudogene TRBV3-2) to TRBJ2-5, with D possibly being TRBD2 (6 bases). CDR3 length: 14 amino acids. Per the germline V gene, CDR1 is LGHDT and CDR2 is YNNKEL (reference sequence). The V end was cut by 2 bases, the J end by 2 bases, with 9 bases between.

This clone was observed a few times. The J gene is TRBJ2-7, the V gene TRBV11-3, with 9 bases identical to TRBD1. Germline CDR1 reads SGHNT; CDR2 reads YENEEA. V trimming: 5 bases; J trimming: 7 bases; junction bases outside the gene matches: 12. CDR3 length: 15 residues. CDR3: CASSTSGTGPGEQYF. The DNA of the CDR3 is TGTGCCAGCAGCACCTCCGGGACAGGGCCGGGTGAGCAGTACTTC.

V and J are TRBV4-2 and TRBJ1-6; tentatively, D is TRBD1 (6 bases). Trimming pared 7 bases from V and 7 bases from J, leaving 17 bases between. Germline V gene lookup returns CDR1 LGHNA and CDR2 YNFKEQ. The CDR3 spans 15 residues. The CDR3 sequence is CASTPWGLGNSPLHF. As DNA, the CDR3 is TGTGCCAGCACCCCGTGGGGGCTGGGCAATTCACCCCTCCACTTT.

Only a few counts were recorded for this clone. This chain joins TRBV4-3 and TRBJ2-3; 9 bases agree with TRBD2. Germline values: CDR1 LGHNA, CDR2 YSLEER. The CDR3 sequence is 15 residues long. Losses at the gene ends were 4 bases for V and 0 bases for J; bases not matched to a gene: 2. The CDR3 bases are TGCGCCAGCAGCCTTAGCGGGGGTAGCACAGATACGCAGTATTTT. It yields the protein CASSLSGGSTDTQYF.

This clone came up once. The chain carries TRBV6-2 or TRBV6-3 and TRBJ2-7, with 10 bases identical to TRBD2. Germline CDR1 reads MNHEY; CDR2 reads SVGEGT. The CDR3 spans 16 residues. Losses at the gene ends were 2 bases for V and 0 bases for J; bases not matched to a gene: 4. CDR3 residues: CASSYPSGGLSYEQYF. Here the CDR3 DNA reads TGTGCCAGCAGTTACCCTAGCGGGGGCCTCTCCTACGAGCAGTACTTC.

The CDR3 region has the DNA TGCGCCAGCAGCTTGACCACAGGGGTGCACGAGCAGTACTTC. Translation gives CASSLTTGVHEQYF. The chain is built from TRBV5-1 and TRBJ2-7; 7 nucleotides match TRBD1. The germline V gene encodes CDR1 SGHRS and CDR2 YFSETQ. There are 14 residues in the CDR3. The trim removed 1 base at V and 5 bases at J, leaving 6 bases unmatched.

As to this clone: In the same sample, other DNA sequences code for this CDR3. This rearrangement joins TRBV30 to TRBJ1-5, with D perhaps matching TRBD1 (6 bases). This CDR3 region has 13 residues. V lost 3 bases and J 2 bases, leaving 8 bases between the germline ends. Germline V gene lookup returns CDR1 GTSNPN and CDR2 SVGIG (reference sequence). CDR3 DNA: TGTGCCTGGAGCCCAGGGGGCAATCAGCCCCAGCATTTT. As protein: CAWSPGGNQPQHF.

This clone was observed a single time. The rearrangement links TRBV12-3 or TRBV12-4 to TRBJ1-2, with D perhaps TRBD1 (5 bases). V dropped 6 bases and J dropped 8 bases, with 16 bases sitting between them. The CDR3 runs to 13 residues. The CDR3 DNA sequence: TGTGCCAGCAGAGCCGGGACGCGGGGAGGCTACACCTTC. Protein sequence: CASRAGTRGGYTF.

The rearrangement uses TRBV4-1 and TRBJ2-7; 7 nucleotides match TRBD1. Germline CDR1 and CDR2: MGHRA and YSYEKL. The CDR3 sequence is 14 residues long. Germline trimming cut 4 bases from V and 2 bases from J; bases unmatched to any gene: 5. The CDR3 DNA is TGCGCCAGCAGCCCGCGACAGGGCACCTACGAGCAGTACTTC. Translating it yields CASSPRQGTYEQYF.

This chain connects TRBV2 to TRBJ1-1, with D possibly matching TRBD1 (6 bases). This CDR3 has 14 amino acids. Germline values: CDR1 SNHLY, CDR2 FYNNEI. V was shortened by 6 bases and J by 5 bases, with 16 bases between the two germline ends. The DNA for the CDR3 is TGTGCCAGCAGATCCGTACAGGGTCAGACTGAAGCTTTCTTT. It is translated as CASRSVQGQTEAFF.